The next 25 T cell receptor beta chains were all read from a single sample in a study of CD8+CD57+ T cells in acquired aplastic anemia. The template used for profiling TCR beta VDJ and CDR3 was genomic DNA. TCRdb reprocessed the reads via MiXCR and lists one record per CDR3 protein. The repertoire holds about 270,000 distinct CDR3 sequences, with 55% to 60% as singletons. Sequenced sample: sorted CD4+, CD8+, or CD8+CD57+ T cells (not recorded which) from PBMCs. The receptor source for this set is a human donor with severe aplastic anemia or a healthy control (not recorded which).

CDR3 coding DNA: TGTGCCACCAGTGGCAGCGGGAGATCATCCGGGGAGCTGTTTTTT. This encodes CATSGSGRSSGELFF. The V call is TRBV24-1, the J call TRBJ2-2, with TRBD2 matching over 8 bases. Germline V gives CDR1 KGHDR, CDR2 SFDVKD. Unmatched junction bases numbered 7, after V lost 5 bases and J lost 6 bases. The CDR3 covers 15 residues.

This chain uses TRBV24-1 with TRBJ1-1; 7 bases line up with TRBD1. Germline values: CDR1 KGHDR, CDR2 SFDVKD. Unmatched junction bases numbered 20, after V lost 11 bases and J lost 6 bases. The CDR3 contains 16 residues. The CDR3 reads CAIDLQDRHVMAEAFF. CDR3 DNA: TGTGCCATCGATCTACAGGACAGGCACGTTATGGCTGAAGCTTTCTTT.

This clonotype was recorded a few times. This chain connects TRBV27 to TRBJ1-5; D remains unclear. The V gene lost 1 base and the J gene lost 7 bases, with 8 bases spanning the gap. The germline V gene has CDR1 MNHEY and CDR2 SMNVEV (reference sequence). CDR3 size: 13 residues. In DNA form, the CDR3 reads TGTGCCAGCAGTTTATTTAACGGCCAGCCCCAGCATTTT. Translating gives CASSLFNGQPQHF.

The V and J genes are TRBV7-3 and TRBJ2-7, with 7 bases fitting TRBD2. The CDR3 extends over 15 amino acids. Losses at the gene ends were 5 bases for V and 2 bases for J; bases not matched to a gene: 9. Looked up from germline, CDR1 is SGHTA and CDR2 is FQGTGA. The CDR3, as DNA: TGTGCCAGCAGCACCCGAGCGGGGCAGCCCTACGAGCAGTACTTC. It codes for CASSTRAGQPYEQYF.

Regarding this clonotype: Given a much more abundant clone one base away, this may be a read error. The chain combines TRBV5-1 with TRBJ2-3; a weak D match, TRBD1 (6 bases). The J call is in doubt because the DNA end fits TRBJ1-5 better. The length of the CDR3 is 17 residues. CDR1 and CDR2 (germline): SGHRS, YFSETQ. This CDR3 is CASSPPSGHFSTDTQHF. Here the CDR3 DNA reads TGCGCCAGCAGCCCGCCTTCGGGACACTTTAGCACAGATACGCAGCATTTT.

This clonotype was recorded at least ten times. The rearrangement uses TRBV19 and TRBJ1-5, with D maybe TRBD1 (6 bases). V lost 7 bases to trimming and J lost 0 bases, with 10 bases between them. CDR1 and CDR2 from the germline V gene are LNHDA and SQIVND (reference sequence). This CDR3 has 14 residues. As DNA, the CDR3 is TGTGCCAGTAACAGGGCACTTAGCAATCAGCCCCAGCATTTT. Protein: CASNRALSNQPQHF.

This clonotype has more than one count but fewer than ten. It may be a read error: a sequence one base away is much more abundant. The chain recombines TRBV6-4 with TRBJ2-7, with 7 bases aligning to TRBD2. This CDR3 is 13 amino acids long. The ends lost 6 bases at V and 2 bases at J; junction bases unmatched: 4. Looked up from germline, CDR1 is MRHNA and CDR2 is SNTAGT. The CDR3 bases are TGTGCCAGCAGGGCGGCGGGGGCCTACGAGCAGTACTTC. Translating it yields CASRAAGAYEQYF.

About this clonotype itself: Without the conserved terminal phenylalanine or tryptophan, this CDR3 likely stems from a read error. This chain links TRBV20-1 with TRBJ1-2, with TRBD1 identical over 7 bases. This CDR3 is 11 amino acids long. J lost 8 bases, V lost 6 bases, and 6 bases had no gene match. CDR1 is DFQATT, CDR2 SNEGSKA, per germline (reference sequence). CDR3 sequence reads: CSASDRAGYTI. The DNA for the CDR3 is TGCAGTGCCTCTGACAGGGCAGGCTACACCATC.

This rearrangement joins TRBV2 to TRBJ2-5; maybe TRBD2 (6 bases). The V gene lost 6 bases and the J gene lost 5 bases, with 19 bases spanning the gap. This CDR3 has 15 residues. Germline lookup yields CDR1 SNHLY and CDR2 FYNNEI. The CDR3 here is CASSGRGFIGETQYF. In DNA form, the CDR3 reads TGTGCCAGCAGCGGGAGAGGGTTCATCGGGGAGACCCAGTACTTC.

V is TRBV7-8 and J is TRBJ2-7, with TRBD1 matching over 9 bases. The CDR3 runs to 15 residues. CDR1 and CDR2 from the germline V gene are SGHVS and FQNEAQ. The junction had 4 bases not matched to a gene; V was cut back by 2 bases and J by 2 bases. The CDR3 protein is CASSLWDRATYEQYF. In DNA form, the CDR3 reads TGTGCCAGCAGCTTATGGGACAGGGCAACCTACGAGCAGTACTTC.

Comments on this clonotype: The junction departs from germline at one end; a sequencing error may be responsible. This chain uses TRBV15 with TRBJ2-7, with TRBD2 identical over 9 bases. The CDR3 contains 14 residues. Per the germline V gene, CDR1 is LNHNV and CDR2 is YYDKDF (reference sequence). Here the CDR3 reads CATSRSGGTYEHYF. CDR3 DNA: TGTGCCACCAGCCGTAGCGGGGGCACCTACGAGCATTACTTC.

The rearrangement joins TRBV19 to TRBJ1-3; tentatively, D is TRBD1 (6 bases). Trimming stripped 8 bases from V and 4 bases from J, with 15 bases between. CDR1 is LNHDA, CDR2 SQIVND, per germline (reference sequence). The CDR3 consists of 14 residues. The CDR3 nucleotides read TGTGCCAGTCGGACAGTCGCCAGAGGAAACACCATATATTTT. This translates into CASRTVARGNTIYF.

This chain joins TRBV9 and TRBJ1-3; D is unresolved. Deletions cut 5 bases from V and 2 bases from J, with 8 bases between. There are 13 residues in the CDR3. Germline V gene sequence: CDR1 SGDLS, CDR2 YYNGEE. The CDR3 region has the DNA TGTGCCAGCAGGGGAGTCGCTGGAAACACCATATATTTT. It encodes CASRGVAGNTIYF.

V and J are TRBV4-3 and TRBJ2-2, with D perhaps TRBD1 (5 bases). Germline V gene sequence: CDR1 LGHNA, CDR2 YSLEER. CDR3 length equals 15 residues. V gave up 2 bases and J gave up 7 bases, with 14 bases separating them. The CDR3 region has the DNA TGCGCCAGCAGCCAACCTGTTCAGGGATACGGGGAGCTGTTTTTT. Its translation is CASSQPVQGYGELFF.

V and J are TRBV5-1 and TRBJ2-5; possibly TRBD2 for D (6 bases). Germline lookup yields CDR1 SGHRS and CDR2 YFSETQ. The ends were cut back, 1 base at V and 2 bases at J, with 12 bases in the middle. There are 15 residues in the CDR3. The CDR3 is CASSLMASEQETQYF. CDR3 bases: TGCGCCAGCAGCTTGATGGCTAGCGAACAAGAGACCCAGTACTTC.

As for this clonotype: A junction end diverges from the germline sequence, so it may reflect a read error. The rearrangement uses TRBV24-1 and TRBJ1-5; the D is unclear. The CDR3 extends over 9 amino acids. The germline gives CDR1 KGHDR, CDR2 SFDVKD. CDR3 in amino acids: CATSDPQSF. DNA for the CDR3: TGTGCCACCAGTGATCCCCAGAGTTTT.

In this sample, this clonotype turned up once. CDR3 in amino acids: CASRPTGHNEQFF. CDR3 bases: TGCGCCAGCAGGCCTACAGGACACAATGAGCAGTTCTTC. The chain joins TRBV5-1 to TRBJ2-1, with D tentatively TRBD1 (5 bases). CDR1 is SGHRS, CDR2 YFSETQ, per germline. The CDR3 covers 13 residues. V lost 5 bases, J lost 5 bases, and 11 bases lay in between.

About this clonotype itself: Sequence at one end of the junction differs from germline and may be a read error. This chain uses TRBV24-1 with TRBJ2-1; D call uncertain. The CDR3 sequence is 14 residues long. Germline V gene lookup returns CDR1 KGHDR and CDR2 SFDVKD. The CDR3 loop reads CATRGKPSYNEQLF. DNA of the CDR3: TGTGCCACCAGGGGAAAGCCCTCCTACAATGAGCAGCTCTTC.

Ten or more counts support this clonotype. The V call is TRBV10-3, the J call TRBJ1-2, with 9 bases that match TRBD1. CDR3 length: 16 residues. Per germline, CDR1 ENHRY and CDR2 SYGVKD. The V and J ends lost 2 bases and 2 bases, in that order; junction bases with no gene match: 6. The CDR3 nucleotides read TGTGCCATCAGTGAGCCGTTGGACAGGGGCAACTATGGCTACACCTTC. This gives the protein CAISEPLDRGNYGYTF.

CDR3 amino acids: CASMGQASYEQYF. The CDR3 bases are TGTGCCAGCATGGGACAGGCCTCCTACGAGCAGTACTTC. V is TRBV4-2 and J is TRBJ2-7; 8 bases are shared with TRBD1. CDR3 length equals 13 residues. Germline V gene lookup returns CDR1 LGHNA and CDR2 YNFKEQ. V shed 7 bases, J shed 0 bases, and the junction held 2 bases outside the gene matches.

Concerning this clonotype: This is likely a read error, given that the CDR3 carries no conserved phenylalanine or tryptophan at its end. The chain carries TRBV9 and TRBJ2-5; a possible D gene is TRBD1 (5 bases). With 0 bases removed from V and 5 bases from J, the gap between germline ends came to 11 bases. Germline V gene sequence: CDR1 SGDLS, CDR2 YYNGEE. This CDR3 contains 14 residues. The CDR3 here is CASSVVDNGETQYV. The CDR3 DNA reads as TGTGCCAGCAGCGTAGTGGACAACGGGGAGACCCAGTACGTC.

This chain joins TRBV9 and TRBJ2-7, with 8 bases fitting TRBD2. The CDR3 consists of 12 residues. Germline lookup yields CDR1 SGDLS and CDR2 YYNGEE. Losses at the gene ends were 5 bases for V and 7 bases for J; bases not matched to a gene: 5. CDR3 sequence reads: CASSYGGGEQYF. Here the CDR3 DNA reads TGTGCCAGCAGTTACGGCGGGGGGGAGCAGTACTTC.

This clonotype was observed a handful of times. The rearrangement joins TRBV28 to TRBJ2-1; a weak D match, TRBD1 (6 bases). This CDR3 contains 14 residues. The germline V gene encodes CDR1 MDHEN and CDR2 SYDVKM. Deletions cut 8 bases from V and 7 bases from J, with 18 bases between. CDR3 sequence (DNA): TGTGCCAGCGCAATACCGGGACAATGGAATGAGCAGTTCTTC. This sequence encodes CASAIPGQWNEQFF.

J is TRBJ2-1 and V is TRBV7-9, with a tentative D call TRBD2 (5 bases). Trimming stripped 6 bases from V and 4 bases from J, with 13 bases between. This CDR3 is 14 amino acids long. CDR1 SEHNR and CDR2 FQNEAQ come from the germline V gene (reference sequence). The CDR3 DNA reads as TGTGCCAGCAGTGTCGGGAACTCTTACAATGAGCAGTTCTTC. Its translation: CASSVGNSYNEQFF.

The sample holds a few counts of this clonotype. In DNA, the CDR3 is TGCAGTGCTAGAGAACTAGCGGTTTCTAATGAGCAGTTCTTC. Encoded protein: CSARELAVSNEQFF. The genes are TRBV20-1 and TRBJ2-1; 8 nucleotides align to TRBD2. V shed 0 bases, J shed 7 bases, and the junction held 5 bases outside the gene matches. This CDR3 has 14 residues. Germline CDR1 DFQATT, CDR2 SNEGSKA (reference sequence).